This entry describes one TCR beta chain. Its antigen is not identified. Clones were read by immunoSEQ multiplex PCR, and TCRdb kept only the in-frame ones, dropping some. This table holds roughly 2,000,000 clones, about 95% found once. The source of the sample is a study of shared clonotypes between healthy human individuals. Study summary: A few men and two women, aged 18 to 49, were donors. Whole-study findings and limits: With a handful of donors compared, 4.5% to 6.5% of naive CD4 clonotypes were shared.

V trimming: 5 bases; J trimming: 3 bases; junction bases outside the gene matches: 15. Germline assignment: CDR1 SGHAT and CDR2 FQNNGV. The CDR3 totals 17 residues. As defined, naive CD8 cells were CD45RO-negative and positively selected for CCR7, with terminally differentiated effector memory CD45RA+ cells excluded. The rearrangement joins TRBV11-2 to TRBJ2-7; TRBD1 matches 8 bases. Sequenced input: naive CD8+ T cells sorted from blood. The origin of this receptor is a man between 18 and 29 years old in good health. CDR3 sequence reads: CASSDASGGQGLYEQYF. Written as DNA, the CDR3 is TGTGCCAGCAGCGATGCTTCCGGAGGACAGGGTCTCTACGAGCAGTACTTC.